What follows are 19 T cell receptor beta chains derived from one specimen sequenced in a study of sequential checkpoint blockade in melanoma. Some clones are missing from TCRdb's copy, which holds only in-frame ones; the method was immunoSEQ multiplex PCR. The data show around 11,000 clones, with more than 70% seen just once and roughly an eighth held by the top ten. Treatment defined: randomized to nivolumab then ipilimumab (arm A) or the reverse (arm B). Source: CD8+ T cells sorted from blood (inferred from file names), taken from a patient given nivolumab and ipilimumab in sequence. The source is a human donor with melanoma.

CDR3 sequence: CASSQSSGVWNTIYF. In DNA form, the CDR3 reads TGTGCCAGCAGTCAAAGTTCCGGGGTCTGGAACACCATATATTTT. The chain carries TRBV13 and TRBJ1-3; D unresolved. The V gene lost 6 bases and the J gene lost 7 bases, with 19 bases spanning the gap. The CDR3 is 15 residues long. Germline CDR1 is PRHDT and CDR2 is FYEKMQ (reference sequence).

The chain uses TRBV19 and TRBJ2-1, with TRBD2 matching 7 bases. The CDR3 consists of 15 residues. Trimming took 7 bases from V and 0 from J; bases not matched to a gene: 6. From germline, CDR1 is LNHDA and CDR2 SQIVND (reference sequence). CDR3 bases: TGTGCCAGTACTCGGGACTACCCCTCCTACAATGAGCAGTTCTTC. Residues: CASTRDYPSYNEQFF.

The V and J genes are TRBV7-9 and TRBJ1-3; 7 bases fit TRBD1. This CDR3 is built from 17 residues. V lost 6 bases and J lost 0; bases outside the gene matches: 11. Germline V gene data show CDR1 as SEHNR and CDR2 as FQNEAQ (reference sequence). The CDR3, as DNA: TGTGCCAGCAGGCCAAAGGGACAGATGGACTCTGGAAACACCATATATTTT. Protein sequence: CASRPKGQMDSGNTIYF. Combining the CDR3 with reference TRBV7-9 and TRBJ1-3 gives the whole variable domain DTGVSQNPRHKITKRGQNVTFRCDPISEHNRLYWYRQTLGQGPEFLTYFQNEAQLEKSRLLSDRFSAERPKGSFSTLEIQRTEQGDSAMYLCASRPKGQMDSGNTIYFGEGSWLTVV.

This chain uses TRBV19 with TRBJ2-2, with a weak D call TRBD1 (5 bases). V was trimmed by 8 bases and J by 6 bases, leaving 16 bases between them. Per germline, CDR1 LNHDA and CDR2 SQIVND (reference sequence). The CDR3 covers 14 residues. The CDR3 sequence is CASCQTAIAGELFF. CDR3 DNA sequence: TGTGCCAGTTGTCAGACAGCTATTGCCGGGGAGCTGTTTTTT.

This chain links TRBV4-1 with TRBJ1-5; D not resolved. The germline CDR1 and CDR2 sequences are MGHRA and YSYEKL. This CDR3 has 14 amino acids. Trimming shortened V by 1 base and J by 7 bases, and 11 bases separated the two germline ends. This CDR3 reads CASSQGGVGQPQHF. In DNA form, the CDR3 reads TGCGCCAGCAGCCAAGGCGGGGTGGGGCAGCCCCAGCATTTT.

The gene calls are TRBV13 and TRBJ2-5; perhaps TRBD1 as D (5 bases). The end of the DNA fits TRBJ2-7 better, so the J call may be wrong. The germline CDR1 and CDR2 sequences are PRHDT and FYEKMQ (reference sequence). The CDR3 is 13 residues long. The CDR3 loop reads CASSRTLSYEQYF. The DNA of the CDR3 is TGTGCCAGCAGCCGGACACTCTCCTACGAGCAGTACTTC.

This chain connects TRBV6-1 to TRBJ2-7, with D maybe TRBD2 (6 bases). V gave up 1 base and J gave up 7 bases, with 23 bases separating them. Germline lookup yields CDR1 MNHNS and CDR2 SASEGT. This CDR3 has 17 amino acids. The CDR3 here is CASSEVDSSGGTWEQYF. DNA of the CDR3: TGTGCCAGCAGTGAAGTCGATAGTAGCGGAGGGACTTGGGAGCAGTACTTC.

A single count supports this clone. The V and J genes are TRBV2 and TRBJ1-1; D is unresolved. The CDR3 sequence is 12 residues long. Trimming left V 7 bases short and J 4 bases short, with 10 bases between. Germline-derived CDR1 and CDR2 are SNHLY and FYNNEI. Here the CDR3 DNA reads TGTGCCAGCACATTCAGTTTCACTGAAGCTTTCTTT. Protein product: CASTFSFTEAFF.

The V and J genes are TRBV28 and TRBJ1-2, with 7 bases matching TRBD1. The V segment lost 5 bases and the J segment 4 bases; nucleotides outside the gene matches: 13. In germline, CDR1 is MDHEN, CDR2 SYDVKM. This CDR3 region has 16 residues. The CDR3 is CASSTTDRLDGYGYTF. CDR3 DNA sequence: TGTGCCAGCAGTACCACGGACAGGCTAGACGGCTATGGCTACACCTTC.

This clone has a handful of counts. This sequence joins TRBV7-9 and TRBJ2-7; 7 bases align to TRBD2. CDR1 is SEHNR, CDR2 FQNEAQ, per germline (reference sequence). The J segment lost 6 bases and the V segment lost 5 bases, leaving 1 base of the junction unmatched. CDR3 size: 11 residues. CDR3 loop: CASSAGVEQYF. The CDR3 bases are TGTGCCAGCAGCGCGGGGGTCGAGCAGTACTTC.

The chain couples TRBV19 to TRBJ2-1; 14 nucleotides align to TRBD2. This CDR3 has 18 amino acids. The trim removed 7 bases at V and 3 bases at J, leaving 11 bases unmatched. Per germline, CDR1 LNHDA and CDR2 SQIVND (reference sequence). CDR3 DNA sequence: TGTGCCAGTATGGGCGGGACTAGCGGGAGTGGCAACTACAATGAGCAGTTCTTC. Its translation is CASMGGTSGSGNYNEQFF.

The chain joins TRBV9 to TRBJ2-1; D is uncertain. This CDR3 spans 15 amino acids. Germline CDR1 SGDLS, CDR2 YYNGEE. The V end lost 1 base, the J end lost 8 bases, and 16 bases lay between the germline ends. The DNA for the CDR3 is TGTGCCAGCAGCGTAATCACCCTAGGAAGAGATGAGCAGTTCTTC. Encoded protein: CASSVITLGRDEQFF.

This chain uses TRBV5-6 with TRBJ2-7; 9 bases agree with TRBD2. Trimming took 0 bases from V and 5 from J; bases not matched to a gene: 3. Germline V gene sequence: CDR1 SGHDT, CDR2 YYEEEE. The CDR3 has 14 amino acids. Here the CDR3 DNA reads TGTGCCAGCAGCTTGGTAGCGGGAGAGAACGAGCAGTACTTC. Protein: CASSLVAGENEQYF.

The chain is built from TRBV6-4 and TRBJ2-2; the match to TRBD2 covers 11 bases. In germline, CDR1 is MRHNA, CDR2 SNTAGT. The V gene end was trimmed by 6 bases and the J gene end by 4 bases; junction bases not matched to a gene: 4. The CDR3 contains 15 residues. The CDR3 spells CASSLTSGSTGELFF. CDR3 coding DNA: TGTGCCAGCAGCCTTACTAGCGGGAGCACCGGGGAGCTGTTTTTT.

The rearrangement links TRBV15 to TRBJ1-5, with D possibly TRBD1 on 6 matching bases. Trimming pared 0 bases from V and 5 bases from J, leaving 11 bases between. Looked up from germline, CDR1 is LNHNV and CDR2 is YYDKDF (reference sequence). The CDR3 is made up of 15 amino acids. The CDR3 region is CATSRDPGQYQPQHF. In DNA, the CDR3 is TGTGCCACCAGCAGAGATCCGGGACAATATCAGCCCCAGCATTTT.

The rearrangement joins TRBV2 to TRBJ1-2; TRBD1 agrees at 9 bases. V lost 1 base and J lost 4; bases outside the gene matches: 7. The CDR3 loop spans 16 amino acids. CDR1 is SNHLY and CDR2 is FYNNEI in the germline V gene. The CDR3 bases are TGTGCCAGCAGTGAAGTCGGGACAGGGACACCCTATGGCTACACCTTC. Translated, it gives CASSEVGTGTPYGYTF.

The rearrangement joins TRBV7-6 to TRBJ2-7, with D maybe TRBD2 (5 bases). The V gene's germline CDR1 is SGHVS and CDR2 FNYEAQ. The V end was cut by 2 bases, the J end by 2 bases, with 13 bases between. The CDR3 loop spans 15 amino acids. The CDR3 sequence: CASSLSNGIPYEQYF. The CDR3, as DNA: TGTGCCAGCAGCTTATCGAACGGGATACCCTACGAGCAGTACTTC.

The chain carries TRBV5-1 and TRBJ2-1; 10 bases match TRBD2. The CDR3 totals 17 residues. Germline assignment: CDR1 SGHRS and CDR2 YFSETQ. V dropped 4 bases and J dropped 5; count of bases not matched to a gene: 12. The DNA of the CDR3 is TGCGCCAGCAGCGGCGGGCTAGCGGGAGCCTTGGACAATGAGCAGTTCTTC. Encoded protein: CASSGGLAGALDNEQFF.

This clone is a singleton in its sample. This chain uses TRBV13 with TRBJ2-1; TRBD2 matches 9 bases. The CDR3 totals 14 residues. Germline trimming cut 3 bases from V and 6 bases from J; bases unmatched to any gene: 3. Germline V gene data show CDR1 as PRHDT and CDR2 as FYEKMQ (reference sequence). CDR3 in DNA: TGTGCCAGCAGCTTTAGACTAGCGGTCAATGAGCAGTTCTTC. Translation gives CASSFRLAVNEQFF.